Following are 32 T cell receptor beta chains from one sample sequenced in a study of T cell responses to AZD1222 COVID-19 vaccine. The protocol was immunoSEQ multiplex PCR, while the TCRdb copy is restricted to in-frame clones and leaves out a portion. The sample contains 90,000 to 110,000 clones, 90% to 95% of which appear only once. Sequencing was performed on peripheral blood, taken on day 0 of AZD1222 vaccination. These receptors originate from an adult in good health.

The genes are TRBV11-2 and TRBJ2-1; D is perhaps TRBD2 (7 bases). Germline V lookup: CDR1 SGHAT, CDR2 FQNNGV. Trimming stripped 6 bases from V and 3 bases from J, with 24 bases between. The CDR3 length is 18 residues. In DNA form, the CDR3 reads TGTGCCAGCAGTCCCACTAACCTTCCGGGGGGCGACTACAATGAGCAGTTCTTC. It codes for CASSPTNLPGGDYNEQFF. Filled out from reference TRBV11-2 and TRBJ2-1, the complete variable domain reads EAGVAQSPRYKIIEKRQSVAFWCNPISGHATLYWYQQILGQGPKLLIQFQNNGVVDDSQLPKDRFSAERLKGVDSTLKIQPAKLEDSAVYLCASSPTNLPGGDYNEQFFGPGTRLTVL.

The chain has TRBV6-5 and TRBJ2-7; D may be TRBD1 (6 bases). Deletions cut 4 bases from V and 0 bases from J, with 10 bases between. The CDR3 length is 14 residues. Per the germline V gene, CDR1 is MNHEY and CDR2 is SVGAGI. CDR3 region: CASSLQGNSYEQYF. CDR3 bases: TGTGCCAGCAGTTTACAGGGAAACTCCTACGAGCAGTACTTC.

By share, this clone counts as medium-sized (0.01 to 0.1%). V and J are TRBV7-9 and TRBJ1-5; TRBD1 matches at 10 bases. This CDR3 is built from 15 residues. In germline, CDR1 is SEHNR, CDR2 FQNEAQ (reference sequence). V shed 5 bases and J 5 bases; nucleotides not matched to a gene: 6. As DNA, the CDR3 is TGTGCCAGCAGCGGGACAGGGGCTGGGGATCAGCCCCAGCATTTT. It is translated as CASSGTGAGDQPQHF. The full variable domain, rest sourced from reference TRBV7-9 and TRBJ1-5, is DTGVSQNPRHKITKRGQNVTFRCDPISEHNRLYWYRQTLGQGPEFLTYFQNEAQLEKSRLLSDRFSAERPKGSFSTLEIQRTEQGDSAMYLCASSGTGAGDQPQHFGDGTRLSIL.

The chain is built from TRBV19 and TRBJ2-3, with TRBD1 matching 7 bases. The CDR3 extends over 13 amino acids. Germline trimming cut 4 bases from V and 6 bases from J; bases unmatched to any gene: 4. CDR1 LNHDA and CDR2 SQIVND come from the germline V gene (reference sequence). The DNA for the CDR3 is TGTGCCAGTAGTAACAGGGGACCGGATACGCAGTATTTT. Translating it yields CASSNRGPDTQYF.

This chain joins TRBV11-1 and TRBJ2-5; no clear D gene. This CDR3 has 14 amino acids. Germline V gene data show CDR1 as SGHAT and CDR2 as FQDESV (reference sequence). Trimming left V 0 bases short and J 9 bases short, with 14 bases between. The CDR3 DNA follows: TGTGCCAGCAGCTTAGCTGTGAAGGAGACGGCCCAGTACTTC. Translating gives CASSLAVKETAQYF.

The chain employs TRBV7-8 and TRBJ1-4; 7 bases align to TRBD1. After removal of 5 bases from V and 6 bases from J, the junction contained 9 bases not matched to a gene. Germline V gene data show CDR1 as SGHVS and CDR2 as FQNEAQ. The CDR3 runs to 15 residues. CDR3: CASSPDRQSHEKLFF. The CDR3 DNA reads TGTGCCAGCAGCCCGGACAGGCAAAGTCATGAAAAACTGTTTTTT.

The V call is TRBV15, the J call TRBJ1-1; the match to TRBD1 covers 8 bases. Trimming at V came to 3 bases and at J to 6 bases, leaving 15 bases not matched to a gene. The germline V gene encodes CDR1 LNHNV and CDR2 YYDKDF (reference sequence). The CDR3 is 17 amino acids. The CDR3 DNA follows: TGTGCCACCAGCAGGGAGACCCCAGGACAGGGTGACTCTGAAGCTTTCTTT. Its translation is CATSRETPGQGDSEAFF.

This clone was seen just once. The chain recombines TRBV6-5 with TRBJ1-1, with D unclear. The CDR3 consists of 13 residues. Trimming took off 5 bases at V and 3 bases at J, with 10 bases between the two ends. Per the germline V gene, CDR1 is MNHEY and CDR2 is SVGAGI. The CDR3 loop reads CASSPQRDTEAFF. The CDR3 bases are TGTGCCAGCAGTCCCCAACGGGACACTGAAGCTTTCTTT.

The chain carries TRBV7-9 and TRBJ1-1; D perhaps matches TRBD1 (6 bases). The length of the CDR3 is 12 residues. Looked up from germline, CDR1 is SEHNR and CDR2 is FQNEAQ (reference sequence). The V and J ends lost 1 base and 13 bases respectively, with 13 bases between them. CDR3 sequence (DNA): TGTGCCAGCAGCTTAGTAGGGGGACATTTTTTCTTT. This sequence encodes CASSLVGGHFFF.

The chain links TRBV3-1 (or the pseudogene TRBV3-2) to TRBJ2-3; 12 nucleotides line up with TRBD2. Looked up from germline, CDR1 is LGHDT and CDR2 is YNNKEL (reference sequence). Trimming took 4 bases from V and 3 from J; bases not matched to a gene: 5. This CDR3 is 16 amino acids long. The CDR3 here is CASSPRLAGETDTQYF. CDR3 sequence (DNA): TGTGCCAGCAGCCCACGACTAGCGGGAGAGACAGATACGCAGTATTTT.

The rearrangement joins TRBV2 to TRBJ1-1, with D perhaps matching TRBD1 (5 bases). The length of the CDR3 is 14 residues. Germline CDR1 reads SNHLY; CDR2 reads FYNNEI. Deletions cut 6 bases from V and 3 bases from J, with 14 bases between. This CDR3 reads CASRVNGGDTEAFF. The CDR3 DNA follows: TGTGCCAGCAGGGTAAACGGGGGAGACACTGAAGCTTTCTTT.

J is TRBJ2-1 and V is TRBV5-4; 8 bases map to TRBD1. Germline lookup yields CDR1 SGHNT and CDR2 YYREEE (reference sequence). The V segment lost 1 base and the J segment 10 bases; nucleotides outside the gene matches: 7. The CDR3 runs 14 residues. The CDR3 reads CASSLPQGGREQFF. In nucleotides, the CDR3 is TGTGCCAGCAGCTTGCCACAGGGGGGTCGGGAGCAGTTCTTC.

V usage is TRBV27 and J usage is TRBJ1-4; 10 nucleotides align to TRBD1. This CDR3 is built from 14 residues. Looked up from germline, CDR1 is MNHEY and CDR2 is SMNVEV (reference sequence). V shed 10 bases and J 7 bases; nucleotides not matched to a gene: 9. The CDR3 is CATKGGQGPEKLFF. CDR3 in DNA: TGTGCCACCAAGGGGGGACAGGGGCCTGAAAAACTGTTTTTT.

V and J are TRBV18 and TRBJ1-2; D perhaps matches TRBD1 (6 bases). With 1 base removed from V and 4 bases from J, the gap between germline ends came to 10 bases. The CDR3 is made up of 14 amino acids. Germline CDR1 and CDR2: KGHSH and LQKENI. CDR3 sequence: CASSPQGDRYGYTF. The CDR3 bases are TGTGCCAGCTCACCACAGGGGGATCGCTATGGCTACACCTTC.

The table lists this clone with many counts. This chain connects TRBV14 to TRBJ2-7; D remains unclear. The CDR3 runs to 11 residues. Per the germline V gene, CDR1 is SGHDN and CDR2 is FVKESK. The V end was cut by 3 bases, the J end by 6 bases, with 6 bases between. CDR3 sequence: CASSQGFEQYF. The DNA for the CDR3 is TGTGCCAGCAGCCAGGGTTTCGAGCAGTACTTC.

V usage is TRBV7-8 and J usage is TRBJ1-1; D is undetermined. The CDR3 length is 14 residues. V lost 5 bases, J lost 5 bases, and 15 bases lay in between. Per the germline V gene, CDR1 is SGHVS and CDR2 is FQNEAQ. The chain's CDR3 is CASSGAGRWTEAFF. The CDR3 DNA reads as TGTGCCAGCAGCGGAGCGGGCAGATGGACTGAAGCTTTCTTT.

This chain joins TRBV4-2 and TRBJ1-6; D remains unclear. The CDR3 is 14 amino acids. The V gene lost 0 bases and the J gene lost 9 bases, with 9 bases spanning the gap. CDR1 and CDR2 from the germline V gene are LGHNA and YNFKEQ. The CDR3 nucleotides are TGTGCCAGCAGCCAAGAACTGGCGGCTTCACCCCTCCACTTT. Amino acids: CASSQELAASPLHF.

The genes are TRBV18 and TRBJ2-3, with D possibly TRBD1 on 6 matching bases. The germline gives CDR1 KGHSH, CDR2 LQKENI. V was trimmed by 3 bases and J by 0 bases, leaving 13 bases between them. The CDR3 is made up of 16 amino acids. CDR3 in amino acids: CASSPLTGSSTDTQYF. DNA of the CDR3: TGTGCCAGCTCACCGTTGACAGGTTCTAGCACAGATACGCAGTATTTT.

The V call is TRBV30, the J call TRBJ2-7, with 8 bases aligning to TRBD2. The junction had 8 bases not matched to a gene; V was cut back by 0 bases and J by 4 bases. Germline V gives CDR1 GTSNPN, CDR2 SVGIG (reference sequence). CDR3 length: 15 residues. In nucleotides, the CDR3 is TGTGCCTGGAGTGTTGCCGGCGGGAGGTCGTACGAGCAGTACTTC. Translating it yields CAWSVAGGRSYEQYF.

The V gene is TRBV30, the J gene TRBJ1-1; TRBD1 is a possible D gene (5 bases). Germline V gene data show CDR1 as GTSNPN and CDR2 as SVGIG (reference sequence). This CDR3 has 11 amino acids. The germline V and J ends were trimmed by 5 bases and 6 bases, with 10 bases remaining between them. This CDR3 reads CAWGQGSEAFF. CDR3 nucleotides: TGTGCCTGGGGTCAGGGCTCTGAAGCTTTCTTT.

The chain recombines TRBV30 with TRBJ1-1; D call uncertain. The V end was cut by 3 bases, the J end by 7 bases, with 15 bases between. The CDR3 is 13 amino acids. Germline CDR1 reads GTSNPN; CDR2 reads SVGIG (reference sequence). The CDR3 here is CAWSERRRFEAFF. The CDR3 DNA reads TGTGCCTGGAGCGAGAGGAGGAGGTTTGAAGCTTTCTTT.

This clone occurred once. CDR3 in amino acids: CATRRAGGTGELFF. As DNA, the CDR3 is TGTGCCACCAGGAGGGCAGGGGGGACCGGGGAGCTGTTTTTT. The gene calls are TRBV7-8 and TRBJ2-2; tentative D call: TRBD1 (7 bases). The CDR3 consists of 14 residues. CDR1 and CDR2 from the germline V gene are SGHVS and FQNEAQ. V lost 10 bases and J lost 5, with 17 bases in between.

This clone occurred many times. The V gene is TRBV2, the J gene TRBJ1-2; no reliable D call. This CDR3 is built from 14 residues. Germline-derived CDR1 and CDR2 are SNHLY and FYNNEI. The V end was cut by 6 bases, the J end by 1 base, with 12 bases between. This CDR3 reads CASSPDIYNYGYTF. In nucleotides, the CDR3 is TGTGCCAGCAGCCCCGACATATATAACTATGGCTACACCTTC.

V usage is TRBV7-8 and J usage is TRBJ2-7; D perhaps matches TRBD1 (5 bases). Germline V gene data show CDR1 as SGHVS and CDR2 as FQNEAQ. The germline V and J ends were trimmed by 2 bases and 2 bases, with 13 bases remaining between them. The CDR3 has 15 residues. The CDR3 loop reads CASSLSARVTYEQYF. The CDR3 nucleotides are TGTGCCAGCAGCTTAAGCGCCAGGGTCACCTACGAGCAGTACTTC. Drawing the rest from reference TRBV7-8 and TRBJ2-7, the complete variable domain is GAGVSQSPRYKVAKRGQDVALRCDPISGHVSLFWYQQALGQGPEFLTYFQNEAQLDKSGLPSDRFFAERPEGSVSTLKIQRTQQEDSAVYLCASSLSARVTYEQYFGPGTRLTVT.

The chain uses TRBV4-2 and TRBJ1-2; D gene uncertain. With 5 bases removed from V and 4 bases from J, the gap between germline ends came to 17 bases. The CDR3 has 15 residues. CDR1 is LGHNA and CDR2 is YNFKEQ in the germline V gene. CDR3 sequence (DNA): TGTGCCAGCAGCGACCCGGCCCAGCGATTCTATGGCTACACCTTC. As protein: CASSDPAQRFYGYTF.

Regarding this clone: The same CDR3 is also encoded by other DNA sequences in this sample. The V call is TRBV6-5, the J call TRBJ1-2; D remains unclear. CDR3 length: 14 amino acids. The germline CDR1 and CDR2 sequences are MNHEY and SVGAGI. Trimming removed 0 bases from V and 3 bases from J, with 8 bases in between. Here the CDR3 reads CASSYSRRDYGYTF. In DNA form, the CDR3 reads TGTGCCAGCAGTTACTCGAGACGGGACTATGGCTACACCTTC.

The chain has TRBV14 and TRBJ1-2, with D possibly TRBD1 on 6 matching bases. V lost 3 bases and J lost 8, with 13 bases in between. Looked up from germline, CDR1 is SGHDN and CDR2 is FVKESK. The CDR3 consists of 13 residues. The CDR3 region has the DNA TGTGCCAGCAGCCATGGGGGCGAGGGCGGCTACACCTTC. Its protein product is CASSHGGEGGYTF. The whole variable domain, filled in from reference TRBV14 and TRBJ1-2, reads EAGVTQFPSHSVIEKGQTVTLRCDPISGHDNLYWYRRVMGKEIKFLLHFVKESKQDESGMPNNRFLAERTGGTYSTLKVQPAELEDSGVYFCASSHGGEGGYTFGSGTRLTVV.

This clone came up once. The rearrangement uses TRBV2 and TRBJ2-7; TRBD1 agrees at 8 bases. The CDR3 loop spans 14 amino acids. Germline V lookup: CDR1 SNHLY, CDR2 FYNNEI. Trimming took 8 bases from V and 2 from J; bases not matched to a gene: 8. The CDR3, as DNA: TGTGCCAGCCAGGGACAGGCGACAGCCTACGAGCAGTACTTC. Amino acids: CASQGQATAYEQYF.

V gene TRBV7-9 combines with J gene TRBJ1-1, with TRBD1 as a possible D gene (5 bases). Trimming left V 5 bases short and J 3 bases short, with 22 bases between. Germline V CDR1 and CDR2: SEHNR, FQNEAQ (reference sequence). The CDR3 extends over 17 amino acids. The CDR3 sequence is CASSQRTGGRGDTEAFF. CDR3 nucleotide sequence: TGTGCCAGCAGCCAACGGACGGGGGGACGGGGGGACACTGAAGCTTTCTTT.

V usage is TRBV5-1 and J usage is TRBJ2-3; TRBD1 might be the D (5 bases). V was shortened by 2 bases and J by 4 bases, with 11 bases between the two germline ends. The CDR3 has 14 residues. In germline, CDR1 is SGHRS, CDR2 YFSETQ. Written as DNA, the CDR3 is TGCGCCAGCAGCTTAGGGGTGGGGCCAGATACGCAGTATTTT. This translates into CASSLGVGPDTQYF.

The rearrangement joins TRBV11-2 to TRBJ1-1; the D gene is possibly TRBD1 (6 bases). The V end was cut by 4 bases, the J end by 2 bases, with 11 bases between. This CDR3 has 14 amino acids. Germline assignment: CDR1 SGHAT and CDR2 FQNNGV. CDR3 loop: CASSSVDRNTEAFF. The CDR3 DNA follows: TGTGCCAGCAGCTCGGTGGACAGAAACACTGAAGCTTTCTTT.

V is TRBV5-1 and J is TRBJ2-3, with D perhaps matching TRBD1 (6 bases). Germline lookup yields CDR1 SGHRS and CDR2 YFSETQ. The V and J ends lost 2 bases and 5 bases respectively, with 12 bases between them. This CDR3 has 14 residues. The DNA of the CDR3 is TGCGCCAGCAGCTTTACAGGGTTTGGAGATACGCAGTATTTT. Its protein product is CASSFTGFGDTQYF.